The clone carrying this T cell receptor beta chain has just a few counts. Its target is unknown. These data belong to a study of T cell repertoires in cytomegalovirus infection. As for the study in general: Used in the study were CMV epitopes, some recently identified and HLA-C-restricted, others well-studied and HLA-B-restricted. CMV infection and matching HLA type were both indicated by public TCR beta signatures. Overall study findings and caveats: HLA-C-restricted CMV-specific TCR beta clonotypes prevailed in the ex vivo response. Carriers of CMV plus the relevant HLA were identified by cumulative public TCR beta family frequency.

V shed 0 bases and J shed 5 bases, with 8 bases lying between them. From germline, CDR1 is SGDLS and CDR2 YYNGEE. This CDR3 contains 13 residues. TCRdb itself ran the reads through MiXCR, one entry per CDR3 protein. The sample records approximately 110,000 distinct CDR3 sequences, around 30% being singletons. The receptor was derived from a human donor in good health (CMV status not recorded). Some clones in this sample may be carry-over from other donors' samples. The chain carries TRBV9 and TRBJ1-1; D perhaps matches TRBD1 (6 bases). Sequenced material: CD8+ T cells from cultured PBMCs, taken from culture after CMV antigen stimulation. CDR3 in DNA: TGTGCCAGCAGCGTAGGGGGGCAGACTGAAGCTTTCTTT. Protein sequence: CASSVGGQTEAFF.